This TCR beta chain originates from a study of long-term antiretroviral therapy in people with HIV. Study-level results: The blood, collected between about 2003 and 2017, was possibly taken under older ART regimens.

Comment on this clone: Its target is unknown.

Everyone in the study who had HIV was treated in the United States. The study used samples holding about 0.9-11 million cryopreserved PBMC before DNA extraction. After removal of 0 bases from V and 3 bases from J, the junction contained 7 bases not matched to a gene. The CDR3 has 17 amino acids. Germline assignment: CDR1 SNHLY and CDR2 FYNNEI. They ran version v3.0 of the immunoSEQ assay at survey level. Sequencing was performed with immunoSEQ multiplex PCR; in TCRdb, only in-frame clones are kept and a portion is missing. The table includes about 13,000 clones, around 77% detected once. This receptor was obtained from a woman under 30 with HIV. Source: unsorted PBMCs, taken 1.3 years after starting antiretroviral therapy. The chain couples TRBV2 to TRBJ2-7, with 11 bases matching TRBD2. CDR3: CASSEAPASGGFYEQYF. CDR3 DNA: TGTGCCAGCAGTGAAGCCCCGGCTAGCGGGGGGTTCTACGAGCAGTACTTC.